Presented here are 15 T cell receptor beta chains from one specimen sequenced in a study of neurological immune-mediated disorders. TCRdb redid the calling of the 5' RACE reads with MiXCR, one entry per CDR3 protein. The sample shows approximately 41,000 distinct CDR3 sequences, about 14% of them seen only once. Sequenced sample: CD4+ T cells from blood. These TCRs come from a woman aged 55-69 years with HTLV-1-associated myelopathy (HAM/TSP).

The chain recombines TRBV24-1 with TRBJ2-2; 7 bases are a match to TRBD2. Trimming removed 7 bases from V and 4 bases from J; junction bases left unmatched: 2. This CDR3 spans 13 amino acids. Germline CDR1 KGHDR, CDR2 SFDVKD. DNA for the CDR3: TGTGCCACCAGAGCGGGGATCACCGGGGAGCTGTTTTTT. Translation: CATRAGITGELFF.

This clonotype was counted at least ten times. CDR3 coding DNA: TGTGCCAGCAGCCATCGGGGGACAGGGAAGCAGGGCTACACCTTC. This sequence encodes CASSHRGTGKQGYTF. The chain links TRBV3-1 to TRBJ1-2, with 9 bases matching TRBD1. The V segment lost 3 bases and the J segment 8 bases; nucleotides outside the gene matches: 10. The CDR3 has 15 amino acids. Germline V CDR1 and CDR2: LGHDT, YNNKEL (reference sequence).

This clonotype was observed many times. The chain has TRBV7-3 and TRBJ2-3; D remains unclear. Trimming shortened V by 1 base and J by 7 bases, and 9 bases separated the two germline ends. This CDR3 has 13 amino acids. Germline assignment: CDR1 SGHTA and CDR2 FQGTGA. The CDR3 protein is CASSLIWGHTQYF. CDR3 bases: TGTGCCAGCAGCTTAATCTGGGGTCATACGCAGTATTTT.

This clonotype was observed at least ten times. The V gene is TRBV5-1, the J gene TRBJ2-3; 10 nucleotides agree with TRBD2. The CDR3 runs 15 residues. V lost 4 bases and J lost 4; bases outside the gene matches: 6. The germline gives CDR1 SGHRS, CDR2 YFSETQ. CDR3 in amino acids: CASSVSGGLADTQYF. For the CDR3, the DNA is TGCGCCAGCAGCGTTAGCGGGGGGCTGGCAGATACGCAGTATTTT. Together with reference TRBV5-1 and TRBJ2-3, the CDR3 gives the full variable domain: KAGVTQTPRYLIKTRGQQVTLSCSPISGHRSVSWYQQTPGQGLQFLFEYFSETQRNKGNFPGRFSGRQFSNSRSEMNVSTLELGDSALYLCASSVSGGLADTQYFGPGTRLTVL.

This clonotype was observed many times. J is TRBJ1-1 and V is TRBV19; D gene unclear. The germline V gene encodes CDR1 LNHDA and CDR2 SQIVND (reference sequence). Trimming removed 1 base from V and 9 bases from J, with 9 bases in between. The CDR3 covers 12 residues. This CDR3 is CASSIGELQAFF. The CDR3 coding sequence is TGTGCCAGTAGTATAGGAGAATTGCAAGCTTTCTTT.

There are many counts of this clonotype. CDR3 protein: CSAHGAGGTDTQYF. The CDR3 DNA is TGCAGTGCTCACGGAGCGGGGGGGACAGATACGCAGTATTTT. The J gene is TRBJ2-3, the V gene TRBV20-1; TRBD2 matches at 10 bases. The CDR3 sequence is 14 residues long. Looked up from germline, CDR1 is DFQATT and CDR2 is SNEGSKA (reference sequence). V shed 5 bases and J 3 bases; nucleotides not matched to a gene: 5.

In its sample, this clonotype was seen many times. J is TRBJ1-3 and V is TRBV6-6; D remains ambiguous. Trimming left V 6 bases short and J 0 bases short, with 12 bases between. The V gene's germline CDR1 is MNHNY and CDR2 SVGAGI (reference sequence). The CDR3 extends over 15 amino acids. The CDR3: CASSHYSHSGNTIYF. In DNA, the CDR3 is TGTGCCAGCAGCCATTATTCGCACTCTGGAAACACCATATATTTT.

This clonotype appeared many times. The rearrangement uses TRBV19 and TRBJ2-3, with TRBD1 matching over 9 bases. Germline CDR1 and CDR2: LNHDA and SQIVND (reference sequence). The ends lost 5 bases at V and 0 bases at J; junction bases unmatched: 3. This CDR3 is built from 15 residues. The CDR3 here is CASSETGGSTDTQYF. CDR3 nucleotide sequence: TGTGCCAGTAGTGAGACAGGGGGAAGCACAGATACGCAGTATTTT.

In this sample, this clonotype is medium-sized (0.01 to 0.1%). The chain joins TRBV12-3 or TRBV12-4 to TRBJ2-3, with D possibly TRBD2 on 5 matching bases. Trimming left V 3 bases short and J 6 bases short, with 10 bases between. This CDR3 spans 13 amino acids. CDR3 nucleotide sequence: TGTGCCAGCAGTTTGACTACTGGCGATACGCAGTATTTT. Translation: CASSLTTGDTQYF.

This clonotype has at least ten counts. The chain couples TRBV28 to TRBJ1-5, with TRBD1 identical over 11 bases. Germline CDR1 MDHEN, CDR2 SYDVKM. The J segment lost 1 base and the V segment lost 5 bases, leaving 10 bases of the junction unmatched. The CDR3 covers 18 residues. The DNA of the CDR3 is TGTGCCAGCAGTACTCCGGGACAGGGGGTTTGGAGCAATCAGCCCCAGCATTTT. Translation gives CASSTPGQGVWSNQPQHF. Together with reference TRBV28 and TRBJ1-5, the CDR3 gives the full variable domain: DVKVTQSSRYLVKRTGEKVFLECVQDMDHENMFWYRQDPGLGLRLIYFSYDVKMKEKGDIPEGYSVSREKKERFSLILESASTNQTSMYLCASSTPGQGVWSNQPQHFGDGTRLSIL.

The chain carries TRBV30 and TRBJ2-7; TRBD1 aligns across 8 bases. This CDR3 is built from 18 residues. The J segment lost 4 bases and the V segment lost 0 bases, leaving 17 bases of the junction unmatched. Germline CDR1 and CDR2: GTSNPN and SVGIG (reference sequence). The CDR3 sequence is CAWSVQGALISRWYEQYF. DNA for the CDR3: TGTGCCTGGAGTGTCCAGGGGGCTTTGATTTCAAGGTGGTACGAGCAGTACTTC.

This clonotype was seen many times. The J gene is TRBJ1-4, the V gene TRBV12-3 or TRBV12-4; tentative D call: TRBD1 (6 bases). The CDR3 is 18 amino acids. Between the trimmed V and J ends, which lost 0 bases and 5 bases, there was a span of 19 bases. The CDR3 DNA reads TGTGCCAGCAGTTTAGCCCTACATACAGGGTCCTTAAATGAAAAACTGTTTTTT. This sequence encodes CASSLALHTGSLNEKLFF.

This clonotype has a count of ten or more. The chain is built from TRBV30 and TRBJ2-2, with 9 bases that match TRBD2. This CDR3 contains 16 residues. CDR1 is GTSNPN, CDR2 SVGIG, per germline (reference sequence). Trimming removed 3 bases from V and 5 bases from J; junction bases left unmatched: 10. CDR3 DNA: TGTGCCTGGAGGAGGCGGGGGGGCCTGCGTACCGGGGAGCTGTTTTTT. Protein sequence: CAWRRRGGLRTGELFF.

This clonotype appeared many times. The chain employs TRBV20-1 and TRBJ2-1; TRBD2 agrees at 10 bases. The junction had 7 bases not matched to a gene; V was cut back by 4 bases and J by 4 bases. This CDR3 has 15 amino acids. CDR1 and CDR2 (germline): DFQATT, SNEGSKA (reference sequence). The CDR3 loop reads CSATPASGGYNEQFF. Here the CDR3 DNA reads TGCAGTGCTACCCCGGCTAGCGGGGGATACAATGAGCAGTTCTTC.

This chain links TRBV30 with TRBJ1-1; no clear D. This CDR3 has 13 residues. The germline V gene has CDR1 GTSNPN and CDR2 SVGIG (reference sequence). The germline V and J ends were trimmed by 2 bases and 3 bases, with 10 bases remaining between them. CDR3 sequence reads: CAWSIRSDTEAFF. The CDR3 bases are TGTGCCTGGAGTATTCGGTCAGACACTGAAGCTTTCTTT.